Listed below are T cell receptor beta chains from one sample, sequenced in a study of T cells in lung cancer brain metastases. Clones were read by immunoSEQ multiplex PCR, and TCRdb kept only the in-frame ones, dropping some. Of about 7,000 clones listed, 86% are singletons. Sequencing was carried out using tumor tissue from the primary lung tumor. The receptors shown here come from a man aged 50 or older with non-small cell lung cancer. Each CDR3 is given with its conserved first and last residue. Fields, in order: clone size, J gene, D gene, V gene, CDR3 DNA, CDR3 protein. A D gene is named only where the DNA matches it firmly. Clone size appears in some rows only: once, few, many, or a class for an expanded clone.

.	TRBJ2-3	.	TRBV7-2	TGTGCCAGCAGCTTTTCTCGGACAGATACGCAGTATTTT	CASSFSRTDTQYF
.	TRBJ2-1	.	TRBV10-3	TGTGCCACGGGGGGCAGGGGCGAAAGTTCCTACAATGAGCAGTTCTTC	CATGGRGESSYNEQFF
.	TRBJ2-1	TRBD2	TRBV7-8	TGTGCCAGCAGCCTGGGACGGGGGGGTGAAAACAATGAGCAGTTCTTC	CASSLGRGGENNEQFF
.	TRBJ2-5	.	TRBV18	TGTGCCAGCTCACCACGCCCGACTAGAGGTGGGGACAAAGAGACCCAGTACTTC	CASSPRPTRGGDKETQYF
few	TRBJ1-1	.	TRBV5-1	TGCGCCAGCAGCCGGGAGGGGAACACTGAAGCTTTCTTT	CASSREGNTEAFF
.	TRBJ1-1	.	TRBV29-1	TGCAGCGTTGAAAGAACATCGGGGGGCACTGAAGCTTTCTTT	CSVERTSGGTEAFF
few	TRBJ1-5	.	TRBV9	TGTGCCAGCAGCGTAGGGGACAATCAGCCCCAGCATTTT	CASSVGDNQPQHF
.	TRBJ2-7	.	TRBV29-1	TGCAGCGTTGGAGCAGGGGCTTCCTACGAGCAGTACTTC	CSVGAGASYEQYF
.	TRBJ1-1	.	TRBV7-2	TGTGCCAGCAGCCTCCCCGGGGGCATGAACACTGAAGCTTTCTTT	CASSLPGGMNTEAFF
.	TRBJ2-2	TRBD2	TRBV18	TGTGCCAGCTCACCACCTTCGGCTAGCGGTAGGGAGCTGTTTTTT	CASSPPSASGRELFF
.	TRBJ2-7	TRBD1	TRBV7-2	TGTGCCAGCAGCTCGCCGGGACAGGGAGCCTACGAGCAGTACTTC	CASSSPGQGAYEQYF
.	TRBJ2-3	.	TRBV19	TGTGCCAGTAGTAAGGGACTTCATTATAGCACAGATACGCAGTATTTT	CASSKGLHYSTDTQYF
few	TRBJ1-6	.	TRBV10-3	TGTGCCATCAGTGAGGGGCAGTCACCCCTCCACTTT	CAISEGQSPLHF
.	TRBJ1-1	.	TRBV2	TGTGCCAGCAGTGAATGGGAGGGGATGAACACTGAAGCTTTCTTT	CASSEWEGMNTEAFF
.	TRBJ2-3	.	TRBV9	TGTGCCAGCAGCGTAGGTCAGGGTATCACAGATACGCAGTATTTT	CASSVGQGITDTQYF
.	TRBJ2-5	TRBD1	TRBV5-4	TGTGCCAGCAGCTTGGGACAGGGCGGCCAAGAGACCCAGTACTTC	CASSLGQGGQETQYF
once	TRBJ1-1	.	TRBV5-1	TGCGCCAGCAGCTCGAGAGGCACTGAAGCTTTCTTT	CASSSRGTEAFF
.	TRBJ2-7	TRBD2	TRBV6-6	TGTGCCAGCGGAAATCTAGCGGGGGTAACCTACGAGCAGTACTTC	CASGNLAGVTYEQYF
.	TRBJ1-6	.	TRBV6-5	TGTGCCAGCAGTGGGGTTATTAATTCACCCCTCCACTTT	CASSGVINSPLHF
.	TRBJ1-1	.	TRBV5-1	TGCGCCAGCAGCGAGCGGGAGGGGGGGAACACTGAAGCTTTCTTT	CASSEREGGNTEAFF
.	TRBJ2-7	.	TRBV7-9	TGTGCCAGCAGCTTAGCCTCGGTCCACGAGCAGTACTTC	CASSLASVHEQYF
.	TRBJ1-6	TRBD1	TRBV7-9	TGTGCCAGCAGCCATGATAGGACAGGGGTGGCACCCCTCCACTTT	CASSHDRTGVAPLHF
.	TRBJ1-6	.	TRBV30	TGTGCCTGGAGTGGGGGAGGGTATAATTCACCCCTCCACTTT	CAWSGGGYNSPLHF
.	TRBJ1-1	TRBD1	TRBV18	TGTGCCAGCTCACCGACAGGGACGAACACTGAAGCTTTCTTT	CASSPTGTNTEAFF
.	TRBJ2-3	.	TRBV5-1	TGCGCCAGCAGCTTGGAGGGGTCTATTTTCACAGATACGCAGTATTTT	CASSLEGSIFTDTQYF
.	TRBJ1-1	.	TRBV7-9	TGTGCCAGCAGCTCACGACAGAGTGTGAACACTAAAGCTTTCTTT	CASSSRQSVNTKAFF
.	TRBJ2-5	.	TRBV5-1	TGCGCCAGCAGCTTGGGGCAGGAAGAGACCCAGTACTTC	CASSLGQEETQYF
.	TRBJ1-2	.	TRBV2	TGTGCCAGCAGAGGTGCAGGGGAAGGCTACACCTTC	CASRGAGEGYTF
.	TRBJ1-1	.	TRBV6-4	TGTGCCAGCAGGCGAACGGGGAACACTGAAGCTTTCTTT	CASRRTGNTEAFF
.	TRBJ1-5	.	TRBV4-2	TGTGCCAGCAGCCAATCGTTGGTTGGCAATCAGCCCCAGCATTTT	CASSQSLVGNQPQHF
few	TRBJ2-7	.	TRBV7-6	TGTGCCAGCAGCTTATCGGATTCGCGATCCTACGAGCAGTACTTC	CASSLSDSRSYEQYF
.	TRBJ2-3	.	TRBV7-9	TGTGCCAGCAGCTTAGCTTCCTCAGGTACGCAGTATTTT	CASSLASSGTQYF
.	TRBJ2-3	.	TRBV5-1	TGCGCCAGCAGCTTGGGTCTACCAATCTCGGTAGATACGCAGTATTTT	CASSLGLPISVDTQYF
few	TRBJ1-5	.	TRBV5-5	TGTGCCAGCAGCTTGACAGGGAATAGCAATCAGCCCCAGCATTTT	CASSLTGNSNQPQHF
.	TRBJ2-1	.	TRBV6-1	TGTGCCAGCGCCCTATGGGGGGAAATTCGCGGTGAGCAGTTCTTC	CASALWGEIRGEQFF
.	TRBJ1-3	TRBD1	TRBV5-1	TGCGCCAGCAGCGCCGGGACAGCGACTAACGGAAACACCATATATTTT	CASSAGTATNGNTIYF
.	TRBJ2-7	.	TRBV19	TGTGCCAGTAGAAGAGCTGGGAGCTCCTACGAGCAGTACTTC	CASRRAGSSYEQYF
once	TRBJ2-1	.	TRBV5-1	TGCGCCAGCAGCCATGACTGGCGGCCCGACAATGAGCAGTTCTTC	CASSHDWRPDNEQFF
.	TRBJ2-1	.	TRBV2	TGTGCCAGCAGTGATCCTAGTGCTAGCTCCTACAATGAGCAGTTCTTC	CASSDPSASSYNEQFF
once	TRBJ1-2	.	TRBV9	TGTGCCAGCGCAGCTACAGGGCTGGGGTCGTCCGGCTACACCTTC	CASAATGLGSSGYTF
.	TRBJ2-3	.	TRBV7-8	TGTGCCAGCAGCAGAAGACAGCGAGAAGTGGATACGCAGTATTTT	CASSRRQREVDTQYF
.	TRBJ2-6	.	TRBV14	TGTGTCAGTAGCCAAGATTTCGTCGCAGGGAGGACTGGGGCCAACGTCCTGACTTTC	CVSSQDFVAGRTGANVLTF
.	TRBJ2-2	.	TRBV7-2	TGTGCCAGCAGCTTAGGACCGACCGGGGAGCTGTTTTTT	CASSLGPTGELFF
.	TRBJ1-6	TRBD1	TRBV13	TGTGCCAGCAGCTTTAGAGCAGGGGGAGGTTCACCCCTCCACTTT	CASSFRAGGGSPLHF
few	TRBJ1-1	TRBD1	TRBV7-9	TGTGCCAGCAGCTTGAGGGACAGTTTACCGAACACTGAAGCTTTCTTT	CASSLRDSLPNTEAFF
.	TRBJ1-4	.	TRBV5-8	TGTGCCAGCAGCGATGGGACAATCGAAAAACTGTTTTTT	CASSDGTIEKLFF
once	TRBJ1-6	TRBD1	TRBV27	TGTGCCAGCAGTTTGACAGGGATCTATAATTCACCCCTCCACTTT	CASSLTGIYNSPLHF
.	TRBJ2-2	TRBD2	TRBV5-3	TGTGCCAGAAGCAATCTCCGACGGGGGGATACCGGGGAGCTGTTTTTT	CARSNLRRGDTGELFF
.	TRBJ2-3	.	TRBV29-1	TGCAGCGTATGCAGTGGCAGGGGCACAGATACGCAGTATTTT	CSVCSGRGTDTQYF
.	TRBJ1-2	.	TRBV10-2	TGCGCCAGCAGTCAAATGGTGGGGTGGGTGGATGGCTACACCTTC	CASSQMVGWVDGYTF